The sequence of this T cell receptor (beta chain) was determined in a study of T cell responses to AZD1222 COVID-19 vaccine. Findings and limits, study-wide: Just 5 to 7 people given AZD1222 tested seropositive at baseline.

In the case of this clone: Its antigen is unidentified.

V was trimmed by 8 bases and J by 5 bases, leaving 12 bases between them. The CDR3 has 13 amino acids. From germline, CDR1 is MNHEY and CDR2 SVGAGI. Generated by immunoSEQ multiplex PCR, the TCRdb table keeps only in-frame clones and is missing some. The sample records roughly 97,000 clones, nearly 95% being singletons. The sequenced sample was peripheral blood, obtained on day 0 of AZD1222 vaccination. The V gene is TRBV6-5, the J gene TRBJ1-4, with D perhaps TRBD1 (5 bases). The receptor was derived from an adult in good health. The CDR3 DNA follows: TGTGCCAGCGGCGGGGGTGCCAATGAAAAACTGTTTTTT. Its protein product is CASGGGANEKLFF.